This T cell receptor beta chain was recovered during a study of T cells in localized non-small cell lung cancer (dated by TCRdb to the early 2020s). For the study in its entirety: The study examined T cell repertoires in a few hundred patients with early-stage NSCLC and compared tumors with uninvolved tumor-adjacent lungs. The cohort consisted of roughly 240 treatment-naive NSCLC patients whose localized lung tumors had been resected. A mean age of 66.3 years was recorded for the NSCLC patients, of whom roughly 130 were male and over 100 were female. Here is what the overall study found, with its caveats: A median of about 53 of the top 100 tumor clones were detected in paired uninvolved adjacent lung, and 28 of these tumor clones were also found among the top 100 clones of the paired uninvolved adjacent lung. Uninvolved tumor-adjacent lung showed the highest T cell clonality, higher than tumor, which suggests more focused antigenic responses in the uninvolved tumor-adjacent lung. Longer overall survival was associated with higher T cell density in blood, whereas shorter survival was associated with higher clonality in adjacent lung. Because the study design was exploratory, TCR variables were selected using unadjusted p-values without false-discovery rate correction. Because multi-region sequencing of the tumors was not done, intratumor heterogeneity could not be ruled out.

V is reduced by 6 bases and J by 2 bases, leaving a spacing of 13 bases between them. The germline V gene provides CDR1 SQVTM and CDR2 ANQGSEA. Measured from the cysteine to the phenylalanine, the CDR3 is 13 residues long. The kept DNA is CDR3 alone, 39 bases in frame from the first base. Regarding this clone: What antigen it recognizes has not been identified. Base qualities were left out, and no much larger clone turns up one base away.

TCR beta CDR3 regions were sequenced from DNA using the immunoSEQ Assay. The paper's data handling went like this. To compute T cell density, TCR beta template counts were normalized to usable DNA, which was estimated by amplifying housekeeping genes. Richness was estimated with the preseqR package, extrapolating to 400,000 templates for PBMC samples and 120,000 templates for tissue samples. Clonality was calculated as one minus Pielou's evenness. Tissue-enriched TCRs were identified through differential abundance testing performed on productive amino-acid clonotypes, with a minimum total count of 5 and an alpha of 0.1. Repertoire overlap between compartments was quantified with the Jaccard Index and Morisita Overlap Index. GLIPH clustered TCR beta CDR3s with public tetramer-defined viral CDR3s; viral motifs required at least three viral sequences plus V-gene enrichment. TCRdb obtained this table from immuneACCESS and retained in-frame rearrangements with V and J assigned. These tables miss some clones; where compared with another copy, unresolved V genes account for less than half of the shortfall, and the remainder is unexplained. V and J calls and clone size are as listed in that table; D and trimming were resolved from the DNA. The sample table lists about 2,500 clones, about 40% of them with a count of one. Around 4% of the sample lies in the top ten.

The receptor's source is a male donor older than 55 with stage II squamous cell lung carcinoma. The sequenced sample was lymph node tissue, obtained before any cancer treatment. The V and J genes are TRBV29-1 and TRBJ1-2, with a tentative D gene TRBD1 over 5 matching bases. The nucleotide sequence reads TGCAGCGTAGGGACCGGAGGAAACTATGGCTACACCTTC. Its translation reads: CSVGTGGNYGYTF. When the CDR3 is completed using the reference TRBV29-1 and TRBJ1-2 genes on either side, the full variable domain is SAVISQKPSRDICQRGTSLTIQCQVDSQVTMMFWYRQQPGQSLTLIATANQGSEATYESGFVIDKFPISRPNLTFSTLTVSNMSPEDSSIYLCSVGTGGNYGYTFGSGTRLTVV.